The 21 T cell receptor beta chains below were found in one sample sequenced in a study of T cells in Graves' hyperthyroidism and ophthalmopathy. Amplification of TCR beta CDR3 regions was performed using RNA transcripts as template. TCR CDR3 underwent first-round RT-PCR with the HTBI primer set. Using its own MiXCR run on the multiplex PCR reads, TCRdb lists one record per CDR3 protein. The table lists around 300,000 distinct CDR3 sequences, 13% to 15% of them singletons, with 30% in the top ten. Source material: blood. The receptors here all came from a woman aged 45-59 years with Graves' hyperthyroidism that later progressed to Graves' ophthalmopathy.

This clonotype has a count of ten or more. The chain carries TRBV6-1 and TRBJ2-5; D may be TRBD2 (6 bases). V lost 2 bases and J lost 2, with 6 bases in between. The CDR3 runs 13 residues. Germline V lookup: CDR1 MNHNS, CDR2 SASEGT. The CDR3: CASSESGQETQYF. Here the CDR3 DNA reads TGTGCCAGCAGTGAAAGCGGGCAAGAGACCCAGTACTTC.

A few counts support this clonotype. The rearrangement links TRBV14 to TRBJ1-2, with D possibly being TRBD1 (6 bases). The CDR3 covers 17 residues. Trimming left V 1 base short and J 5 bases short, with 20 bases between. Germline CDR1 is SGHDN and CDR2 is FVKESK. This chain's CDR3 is CASSQGGGSGRWYGYTF. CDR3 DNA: TGTGCCAGCAGCCAAGGGGGGGGCAGCGGGAGATGGTATGGCTACACCTTC.

CDR3 coding DNA: TGTGCCAGCAGCCAAGAGCCGGGACGGCGCCCCCTCCACTTT. Its protein product is CASSQEPGRRPLHF. The rearrangement uses TRBV3-1 and TRBJ1-6, with a possible D match to TRBD1 (5 bases). The CDR3 extends over 14 amino acids. V lost 0 bases and J lost 13, with 13 bases in between. CDR1 and CDR2 from the germline V gene are LGHDT and YNNKEL (reference sequence).

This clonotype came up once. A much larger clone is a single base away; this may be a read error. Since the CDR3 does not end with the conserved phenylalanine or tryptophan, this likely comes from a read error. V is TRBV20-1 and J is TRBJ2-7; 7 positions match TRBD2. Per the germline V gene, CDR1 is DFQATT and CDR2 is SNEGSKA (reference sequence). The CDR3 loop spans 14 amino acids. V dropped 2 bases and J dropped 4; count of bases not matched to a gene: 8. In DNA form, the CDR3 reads TGCAGTGCTAGAAAAGGGGCTAGCGGATACGAGCAGTACCTC. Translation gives CSARKGASGYEQYL.

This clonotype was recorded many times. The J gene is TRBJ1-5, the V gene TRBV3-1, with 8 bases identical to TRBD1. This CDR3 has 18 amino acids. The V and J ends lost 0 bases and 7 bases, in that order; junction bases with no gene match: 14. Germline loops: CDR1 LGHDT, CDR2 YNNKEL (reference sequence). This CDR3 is CASSQEHQKQGGLQPQHF. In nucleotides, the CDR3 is TGTGCCAGCAGCCAAGAACACCAGAAACAGGGGGGCCTACAGCCCCAGCATTTT.

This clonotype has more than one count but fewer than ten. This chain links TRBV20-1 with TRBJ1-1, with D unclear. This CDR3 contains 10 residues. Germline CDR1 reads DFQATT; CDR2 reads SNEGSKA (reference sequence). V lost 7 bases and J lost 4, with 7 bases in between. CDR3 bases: TGCAGTGTTTTTTCCACTGAAGCTTTCTTT. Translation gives CSVFSTEAFF.

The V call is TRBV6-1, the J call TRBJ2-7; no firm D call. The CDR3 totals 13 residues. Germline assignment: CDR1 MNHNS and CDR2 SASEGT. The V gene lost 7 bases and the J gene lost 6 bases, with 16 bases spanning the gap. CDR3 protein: CASTSPATSEQYF. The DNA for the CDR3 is TGTGCCAGCACTTCCCCAGCTACATCCGAGCAGTACTTC.

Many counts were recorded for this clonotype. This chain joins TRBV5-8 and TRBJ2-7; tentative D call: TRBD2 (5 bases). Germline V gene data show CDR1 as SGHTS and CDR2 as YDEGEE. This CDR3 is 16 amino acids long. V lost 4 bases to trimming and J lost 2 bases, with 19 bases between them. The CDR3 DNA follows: TGTGCCAGCAGCGGAAACACCAGACTACGCCCCTACGAGCAGTACTTC. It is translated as CASSGNTRLRPYEQYF.

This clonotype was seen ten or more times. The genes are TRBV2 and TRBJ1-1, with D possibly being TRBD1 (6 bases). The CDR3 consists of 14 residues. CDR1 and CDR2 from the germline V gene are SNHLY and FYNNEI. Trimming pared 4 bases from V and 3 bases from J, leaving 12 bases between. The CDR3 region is CASSGGGPDTEAFF. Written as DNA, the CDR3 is TGTGCCAGCAGTGGTGGGGGCCCCGACACTGAAGCTTTCTTT. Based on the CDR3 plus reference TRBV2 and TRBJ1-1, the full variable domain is EPEVTQTPSHQVTQMGQEVILRCVPISNHLYFYWYRQILGQKVEFLVSFYNNEISEKSEIFDDQFSVERPDGSNFTLKIRSTKLEDSAMYFCASSGGGPDTEAFFGQGTRLTVV.

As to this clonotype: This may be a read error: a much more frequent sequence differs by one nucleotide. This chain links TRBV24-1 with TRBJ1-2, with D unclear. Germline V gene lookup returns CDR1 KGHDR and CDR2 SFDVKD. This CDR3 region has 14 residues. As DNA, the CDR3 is TGTGCCACCAGTGACCCAGGTACCAACTATGGCTACATCTTC. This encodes CATSDPGTNYGYIF.

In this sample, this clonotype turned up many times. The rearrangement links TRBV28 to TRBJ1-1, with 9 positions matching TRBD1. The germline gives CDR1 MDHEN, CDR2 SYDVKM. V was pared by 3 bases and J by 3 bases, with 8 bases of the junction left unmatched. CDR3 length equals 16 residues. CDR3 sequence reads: CASSLGQGAKYTEAFF. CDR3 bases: TGTGCCAGCAGTTTGGGACAGGGAGCGAAGTACACTGAAGCTTTCTTT.

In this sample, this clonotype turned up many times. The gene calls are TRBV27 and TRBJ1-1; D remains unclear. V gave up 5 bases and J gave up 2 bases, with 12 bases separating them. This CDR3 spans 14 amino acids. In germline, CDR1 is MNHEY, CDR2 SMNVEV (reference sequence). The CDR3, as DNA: TGTGCCAGCAGTGTCCGGGTTTCTAACACTGAAGCTTTCTTT. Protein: CASSVRVSNTEAFF.

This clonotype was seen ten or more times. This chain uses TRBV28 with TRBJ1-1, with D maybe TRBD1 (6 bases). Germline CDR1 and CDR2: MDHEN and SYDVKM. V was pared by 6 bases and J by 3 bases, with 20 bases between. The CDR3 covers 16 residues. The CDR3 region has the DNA TGTGCCAGCAGCCTAGTGCGGGGGGCGCCACACACTGAAGCTTTCTTT. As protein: CASSLVRGAPHTEAFF.

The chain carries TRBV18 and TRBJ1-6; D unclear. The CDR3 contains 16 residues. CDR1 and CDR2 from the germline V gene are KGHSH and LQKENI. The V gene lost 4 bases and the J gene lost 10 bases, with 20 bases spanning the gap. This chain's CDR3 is CASSQSAAGEGSPLHF. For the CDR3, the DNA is TGTGCCAGCTCACAATCCGCGGCCGGGGAAGGCTCACCCCTCCACTTT. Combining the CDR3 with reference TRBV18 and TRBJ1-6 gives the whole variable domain NAGVMQNPRHLVRRRGQEARLRCSPMKGHSHVYWYRQLPEEGLKFMVYLQKENIIDESGMPKERFSAEFPKEGPSILRIQQVVRGDSAAYFCASSQSAAGEGSPLHFGNGTRLTVT.

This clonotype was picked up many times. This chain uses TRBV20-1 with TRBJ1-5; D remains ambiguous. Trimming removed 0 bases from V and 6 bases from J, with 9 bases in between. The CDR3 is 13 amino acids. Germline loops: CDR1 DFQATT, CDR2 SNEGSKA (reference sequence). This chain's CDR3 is CSARDRSGQPQHF. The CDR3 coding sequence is TGCAGTGCTAGAGATCGCAGTGGTCAGCCCCAGCATTTT.

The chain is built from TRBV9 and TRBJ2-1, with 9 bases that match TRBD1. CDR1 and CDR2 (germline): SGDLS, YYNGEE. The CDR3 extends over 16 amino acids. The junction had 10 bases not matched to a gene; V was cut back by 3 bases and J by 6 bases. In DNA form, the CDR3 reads TGTGCCAGCAGCGCTGCGGACAGGGGAGGGCTCAATGAGCAGTTCTTC. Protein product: CASSAADRGGLNEQFF.

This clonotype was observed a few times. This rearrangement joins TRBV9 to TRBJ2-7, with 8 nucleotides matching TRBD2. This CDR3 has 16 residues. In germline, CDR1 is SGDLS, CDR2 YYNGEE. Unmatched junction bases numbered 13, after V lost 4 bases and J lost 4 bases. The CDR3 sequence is CASSPMDGGRIYEQYF. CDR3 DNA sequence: TGTGCCAGCAGCCCCATGGATGGCGGGAGGATTTACGAGCAGTACTTC.

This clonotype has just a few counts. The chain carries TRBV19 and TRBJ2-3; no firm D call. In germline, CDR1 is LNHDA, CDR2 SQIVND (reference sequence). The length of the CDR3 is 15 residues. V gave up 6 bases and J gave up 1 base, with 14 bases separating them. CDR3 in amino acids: CASSPTQYRTDTQYF. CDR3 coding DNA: TGTGCCAGTAGCCCGACTCAGTACCGCACAGATACGCAGTATTTT.

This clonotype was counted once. CDR3 residues: CAISESGQGDEQYF. For the CDR3, the DNA is TGTGCCATCAGTGAGTCGGGACAGGGGGACGAGCAGTACTTC. J is TRBJ2-7 and V is TRBV10-3, with 11 bases identical to TRBD1. Losses at the gene ends were 0 bases for V and 5 bases for J; bases not matched to a gene: 0. There are 14 residues in the CDR3. Germline V gene data show CDR1 as ENHRY and CDR2 as SYGVKD.

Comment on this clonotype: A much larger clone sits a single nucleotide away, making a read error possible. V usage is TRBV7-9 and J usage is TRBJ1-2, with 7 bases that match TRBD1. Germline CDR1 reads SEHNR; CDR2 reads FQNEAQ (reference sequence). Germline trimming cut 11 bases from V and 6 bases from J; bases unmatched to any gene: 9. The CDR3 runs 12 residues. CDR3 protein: CAGTPTGNGYTF. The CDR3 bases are TGTGCCGGCACCCCGACAGGGAATGGCTACACCTTC.

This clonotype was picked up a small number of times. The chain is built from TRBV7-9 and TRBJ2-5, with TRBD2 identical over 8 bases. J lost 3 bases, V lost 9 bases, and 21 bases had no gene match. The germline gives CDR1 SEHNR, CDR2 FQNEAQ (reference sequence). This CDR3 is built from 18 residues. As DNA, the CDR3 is TGTGCCAGTACCTACAACGTGGCGGGAGGACCCCCCAAAGAGACCCAGTACTTC. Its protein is CASTYNVAGGPPKETQYF.